The 12 T cell receptor beta chains below were found in one sample sequenced in a study of T cell responses to AZD1222 COVID-19 vaccine. Clones were sequenced by immunoSEQ multiplex PCR, and TCRdb holds only the in-frame ones, with some missing. The sample contains about 150,000 clones, 70% to 90% of which appear only once. The sequenced sample was peripheral blood, obtained on day 0 of AZD1222 vaccination. These receptors were collected from an adult in good health.

The rearrangement uses TRBV19 and TRBJ2-1, with D possibly being TRBD1 (5 bases). The CDR3 spans 13 residues. The ends were cut back, 3 bases at V and 9 bases at J, with 12 bases in the middle. Germline CDR1 is LNHDA and CDR2 is SQIVND (reference sequence). The CDR3 sequence is CASSITQGGEQFF. The CDR3 DNA follows: TGTGCCAGTAGTATCACGCAGGGCGGTGAGCAGTTCTTC.

V is TRBV5-1 and J is TRBJ1-6; a possible D gene is TRBD1 (6 bases). CDR1 is SGHRS and CDR2 is YFSETQ in the germline V gene. V was trimmed by 0 bases and J by 8 bases, leaving 12 bases between them. This CDR3 contains 15 residues. The CDR3 DNA sequence: TGCGCCAGCAGCTTGGATTCTGGGGGCTATTCACCCCTCCACTTT. Its protein is CASSLDSGGYSPLHF.

The chain couples TRBV10-1 to TRBJ2-1; the match to TRBD2 covers 11 bases. There are 15 residues in the CDR3. The V and J ends lost 6 bases and 6 bases, in that order; junction bases with no gene match: 7. The V gene's germline CDR1 is WNHNN and CDR2 SYGVQD (reference sequence). CDR3 bases: TGCGCCAGCAGCGAACTAGCGGGAGATGTCAATGAGCAGTTCTTC. Translation: CASSELAGDVNEQFF.

This clone was observed a few times. CDR3 in DNA: TGTGCCAGCAGCTTCAGGGTTGGGGAGCAGTACTTC. Its protein product is CASSFRVGEQYF. The rearrangement uses TRBV5-8 and TRBJ2-7; D is perhaps TRBD1 (5 bases). Germline V CDR1 and CDR2: SGHTS, YDEGEE. CDR3 size: 12 residues. Trimming removed 2 bases at V and 7 bases at J, with 10 bases between. Drawing the rest from reference TRBV5-8 and TRBJ2-7, the complete variable domain is EAGVTQSPTHLIKTRGQQATLRCSPISGHTSVYWYQQALGLGLQFLLWYDEGEERNRGNFPPRFSGRQFPNYSSELNVNALELEDSALYLCASSFRVGEQYFGPGTRLTVT.

The CDR3, as DNA: TGTGCCAGCAGTTTCCTAGGGCTCACAGGGAATTCACCCCTCCACTTT. Amino acid sequence: CASSFLGLTGNSPLHF. The V and J genes are TRBV27 and TRBJ1-6; tentative D call: TRBD1 (6 bases). Germline V gives CDR1 MNHEY, CDR2 SMNVEV (reference sequence). Deletions cut 3 bases from V and 7 bases from J, with 16 bases between. This CDR3 comprises 16 residues.

This clone was recorded once. The chain links TRBV4-1 to TRBJ2-1; D not certain. The CDR3 has 16 amino acids. Looked up from germline, CDR1 is MGHRA and CDR2 is YSYEKL. V lost 5 bases and J 5 bases, leaving 19 bases between the germline ends. The CDR3 coding sequence is TGCGCCAGCAGCGCACTCCAACTCGCGAGAGACAATGAGCAGTTCTTC. Translation gives CASSALQLARDNEQFF.

This chain joins TRBV7-2 and TRBJ2-3; TRBD2 matches 8 bases. J lost 6 bases, V lost 1 base, and 6 bases had no gene match. Germline lookup yields CDR1 SGHTA and CDR2 FQGNSA. The CDR3 consists of 15 residues. CDR3 sequence: CASSLDPGGWDTQYF. The CDR3 DNA is TGTGCCAGCAGCTTAGATCCGGGGGGGTGGGATACGCAGTATTTT.

The V and J genes are TRBV5-1 and TRBJ2-5, with D unresolved. CDR1 and CDR2 (germline): SGHRS, YFSETQ. The length of the CDR3 is 16 residues. The V end lost 0 bases, the J end lost 2 bases, and 14 bases lay between the germline ends. The CDR3 sequence is CASSLGLGMVQETQYF. CDR3 nucleotides: TGCGCCAGCAGCTTGGGTTTGGGAATGGTACAAGAGACCCAGTACTTC.

About this clone itself: The same CDR3 also results from other DNA sequences found in this sample. The rearrangement joins TRBV27 to TRBJ1-1; D is ambiguous. The ends were cut back, 0 bases at V and 5 bases at J, with 7 bases in the middle. Germline V CDR1 and CDR2: MNHEY, SMNVEV (reference sequence). The CDR3 runs to 13 residues. The CDR3 region is CASSLSRATEAFF. CDR3 nucleotide sequence: TGTGCCAGCAGTTTATCGCGGGCGACTGAAGCTTTCTTT.

This chain joins TRBV15 and TRBJ2-6; maybe TRBD2 (5 bases). V lost 0 bases and J lost 1, with 7 bases in between. The CDR3 consists of 16 residues. Germline V gene lookup returns CDR1 LNHNV and CDR2 YYDKDF (reference sequence). In DNA, the CDR3 is TGTGCCACCAGCAGAGATCCGGGGTCTGGGGCCAACGTCCTGACTTTC. Translating gives CATSRDPGSGANVLTF.

The chain combines TRBV3-1 (or the pseudogene TRBV3-2) with TRBJ2-1, with D maybe TRBD2 (6 bases). Trimming left V 4 bases short and J 3 bases short, with 16 bases between. The CDR3 loop spans 16 amino acids. Germline V gives CDR1 LGHDT, CDR2 YNNKEL (reference sequence). CDR3 amino acids: CASSLPGREGYNEQFF. The CDR3 bases are TGTGCCAGCAGCCTGCCCGGGCGGGAAGGCTACAATGAGCAGTTCTTC.

This clone has only one observation. The chain is built from TRBV5-6 and TRBJ2-1, with 7 bases identical to TRBD1. This CDR3 region has 16 residues. CDR1 SGHDT and CDR2 YYEEEE come from the germline V gene. V shed 1 base, J shed 6 bases, and the junction held 10 bases outside the gene matches. CDR3 coding DNA: TGTGCCAGCAGCTTGTTCGCGCAGGGGGTCTTCAATGAGCAGTTCTTC. Translated: CASSLFAQGVFNEQFF.